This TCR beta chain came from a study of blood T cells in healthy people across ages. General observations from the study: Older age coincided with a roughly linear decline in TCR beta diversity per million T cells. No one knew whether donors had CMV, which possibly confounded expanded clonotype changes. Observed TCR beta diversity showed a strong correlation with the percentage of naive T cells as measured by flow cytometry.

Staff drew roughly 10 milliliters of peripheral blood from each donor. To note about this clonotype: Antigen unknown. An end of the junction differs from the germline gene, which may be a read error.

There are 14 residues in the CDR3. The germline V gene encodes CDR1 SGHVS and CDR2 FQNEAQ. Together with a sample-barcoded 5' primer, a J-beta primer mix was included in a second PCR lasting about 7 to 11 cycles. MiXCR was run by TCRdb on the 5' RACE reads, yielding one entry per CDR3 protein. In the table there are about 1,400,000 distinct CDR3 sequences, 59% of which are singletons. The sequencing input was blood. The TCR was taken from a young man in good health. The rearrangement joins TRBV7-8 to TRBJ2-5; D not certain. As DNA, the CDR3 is TGTGCCGGCAGCTTAGATAGGAGTACGGAGACCCAGTACTTC. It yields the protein CAGSLDRSTETQYF.